Below, 32 T cell receptor beta chains from the same sample are listed, as sequenced in a study of T cell responses to AZD1222 COVID-19 vaccine. Sequenced by immunoSEQ multiplex PCR; TCRdb stores in-frame clones only, minus some. The sample consists of 85,000 to 120,000 clones, around 91% of them appearing once. The input for sequencing was peripheral blood, taken 28 days after the second AZD1222 dose. The receptors come from an adult who received the AZD1222 COVID-19 vaccine.

The genes are TRBV4-3 and TRBJ2-2; 7 bases are a match to TRBD2. J gave up 3 bases and V 8 bases, and 9 bases lay outside the gene matches. The CDR3 is 15 amino acids. Germline CDR1 and CDR2: LGHNA and YSLEER. DNA for the CDR3: TGCGCCAGCGGAACCGGGACTACACACACCGGGGAGCTGTTTTTT. Its translation: CASGTGTTHTGELFF.

The rearrangement uses TRBV19 and TRBJ1-5, with 8 bases identical to TRBD1. V was clipped by 8 bases and J by 6 bases; unmatched bases: 3. The germline V gene has CDR1 LNHDA and CDR2 SQIVND (reference sequence). The CDR3 is made up of 12 amino acids. CDR3 nucleotides: TGTGCCAGTGACAGGGGAACTCAGCCCCAGCATTTT. This sequence encodes CASDRGTQPQHF.

V usage is TRBV7-2 and J usage is TRBJ2-5, with D unclear. The germline gives CDR1 SGHTA, CDR2 FQGNSA. Trimming took 7 bases from V and 4 from J, leaving 19 bases between them. CDR3 length: 15 amino acids. The CDR3 DNA follows: TGTGCCAGCACCCCAACGGCGACGGTCCGAGAGACCCAGTACTTC. It specifies CASTPTATVRETQYF.

As for this clone: This CDR3 is also generated by other DNA sequences in the sample. The V and J genes are TRBV5-1 and TRBJ2-7, with D unresolved. This CDR3 comprises 13 residues. V lost 0 bases, J lost 3 bases, and 7 bases lay in between. The germline V gene has CDR1 SGHRS and CDR2 YFSETQ. The CDR3 DNA is TGCGCCAGCAGCTTGGCCCAAGACTACGAGCAGTACTTC. Its protein is CASSLAQDYEQYF.

The V gene is TRBV3-1 (or the pseudogene TRBV3-2), the J gene TRBJ1-2; a weak D match, TRBD1 (6 bases). Deletions cut 0 bases from V and 6 bases from J, with 14 bases between. There are 15 residues in the CDR3. The germline gives CDR1 LGHDT, CDR2 YNNKEL (reference sequence). The CDR3 sequence is CASSQDPRQVHGYTF. As DNA, the CDR3 is TGTGCCAGCAGCCAAGATCCGCGACAGGTTCATGGCTACACCTTC.

The rearrangement joins TRBV7-9 to TRBJ2-7; maybe TRBD2 (5 bases). CDR3 length: 16 residues. Per the germline V gene, CDR1 is SEHNR and CDR2 is FQNEAQ (reference sequence). Trimming took off 6 bases at V and 0 bases at J, with 18 bases between the two ends. The CDR3 DNA is TGTGCCAGCAGAGCCGTCGAGGGTCTAAGCTCCTACGAGCAGTACTTC. Its translation: CASRAVEGLSSYEQYF.

The rearrangement joins TRBV7-6 to TRBJ1-2; D uncertain. CDR1 SGHVS and CDR2 FNYEAQ come from the germline V gene. There are 10 residues in the CDR3. With 2 bases removed from V and 8 bases from J, the gap between germline ends came to 3 bases. The DNA for the CDR3 is TGTGCCAGCAGCTTAATCGGCTACACCTTC. Translating it yields CASSLIGYTF.

The chain recombines TRBV7-3 with TRBJ2-1; possibly TRBD1 for D (5 bases). CDR1 SGHTA and CDR2 FQGTGA come from the germline V gene. The CDR3 runs 14 residues. V shed 2 bases and J shed 7 bases, with 12 bases lying between them. The CDR3 sequence: CASSLGQGENEQFF. Written as DNA, the CDR3 is TGTGCCAGCAGCTTAGGTCAGGGCGAGAATGAGCAGTTCTTC.

The gene calls are TRBV19 and TRBJ1-6; 7 bases align to TRBD1. Germline V gene data show CDR1 as LNHDA and CDR2 as SQIVND (reference sequence). The CDR3 runs 16 residues. The ends lost 9 bases at V and 10 bases at J; junction bases unmatched: 18. Here the CDR3 reads CASKEAGATGRSPLHF. The CDR3 bases are TGTGCCAGCAAGGAGGCGGGCGCGACAGGGCGCTCACCCCTCCACTTT.

The rearrangement links TRBV6-5 to TRBJ2-7; D might be TRBD2 (5 bases). The CDR3 spans 13 residues. The germline CDR1 and CDR2 sequences are MNHEY and SVGAGI. The ends were cut back, 8 bases at V and 3 bases at J, with 14 bases in the middle. The CDR3 DNA sequence: TGTGCCAGCGAGGGCAGAGATGACTACGAGCAGTACTTC. Translated: CASEGRDDYEQYF.

This clone was observed a single time. The chain carries TRBV4-3 and TRBJ1-1, with D possibly matching TRBD1 (6 bases). Germline V CDR1 and CDR2: LGHNA, YSLEER. With 0 bases removed from V and 0 bases from J, the gap between germline ends came to 8 bases. CDR3 length: 15 amino acids. This chain's CDR3 is CASSQDPGVNTEAFF. The CDR3 nucleotides read TGCGCCAGCAGCCAAGATCCAGGGGTGAACACTGAAGCTTTCTTT.

This chain uses TRBV5-6 with TRBJ1-1; 9 bases match TRBD1. The CDR3 spans 14 residues. The J segment lost 6 bases and the V segment lost 4 bases, leaving 7 bases of the junction unmatched. In germline, CDR1 is SGHDT, CDR2 YYEEEE. The CDR3 DNA reads as TGTGCCAGCAGCCCGGGACAGGGAATCCCTGAAGCTTTCTTT. This encodes CASSPGQGIPEAFF.

This clone has just one count. CDR3 DNA: TGTGCCAGCAGCCAACTGACATCAGAGGACTACGAGCAGTACTTC. This gives the protein CASSQLTSEDYEQYF. The chain joins TRBV14 to TRBJ2-7; D not certain. V was pared by 2 bases and J by 3 bases, with 14 bases between. Germline V gives CDR1 SGHDN, CDR2 FVKESK. The CDR3 loop spans 15 amino acids.

This clone was seen a handful of times. The chain employs TRBV12-3 or TRBV12-4 and TRBJ1-1; 7 bases are shared with TRBD1. V was clipped by 6 bases and J by 8 bases; unmatched bases: 6. The CDR3 contains 12 residues. This CDR3 reads CASRPRDREAFF. CDR3 nucleotides: TGTGCCAGCAGGCCCCGGGACAGAGAAGCTTTCTTT.

The chain employs TRBV6-1 and TRBJ1-3; D call uncertain. The V end was cut by 2 bases, the J end by 4 bases, with 9 bases between. This CDR3 spans 14 amino acids. Germline CDR1 reads MNHNS; CDR2 reads SASEGT. In DNA, the CDR3 is TGTGCCAGCAGTGAACAGGAGTCAGGAAACACCATATATTTT. This translates into CASSEQESGNTIYF.

The rearrangement links TRBV18 to TRBJ2-5; 8 bases match TRBD2. The CDR3 is 13 residues long. Germline loops: CDR1 KGHSH, CDR2 LQKENI. V shed 3 bases, J shed 3 bases, and the junction held 0 bases outside the gene matches. The CDR3 loop is CASSPGLEETQYF. DNA of the CDR3: TGTGCCAGCTCACCGGGACTAGAAGAGACCCAGTACTTC.

The genes are TRBV7-9 and TRBJ1-1; D call uncertain. Germline CDR1 reads SEHNR; CDR2 reads FQNEAQ (reference sequence). The V end lost 3 bases, the J end lost 1 base, and 3 bases lay between the germline ends. This CDR3 has 12 amino acids. CDR3 sequence: CASSLWNTEAFF. In nucleotides, the CDR3 is TGTGCCAGCAGCTTGTGGAACACTGAAGCTTTCTTT.

The gene calls are TRBV20-1 and TRBJ1-2, with D unresolved. Germline V gene data show CDR1 as DFQATT and CDR2 as SNEGSKA (reference sequence). The CDR3 loop spans 10 amino acids. V was shortened by 3 bases and J by 4 bases, with 3 bases between the two germline ends. CDR3 sequence (DNA): TGCAGTGCTAGCTCCTATGGCTACACCTTC. Its translation: CSASSYGYTF.

The chain uses TRBV2 and TRBJ1-2; weak D call: TRBD1 (6 bases). CDR1 is SNHLY and CDR2 is FYNNEI in the germline V gene. This CDR3 comprises 14 residues. V was shortened by 9 bases and J by 2 bases, with 16 bases between the two germline ends. Here the CDR3 DNA reads TGTGCCAGGGACTCGGGACATGAGAACTATGGCTACACCTTC. It codes for CARDSGHENYGYTF. Based on the CDR3 plus reference TRBV2 and TRBJ1-2, the full variable domain is EPEVTQTPSHQVTQMGQEVILRCVPISNHLYFYWYRQILGQKVEFLVSFYNNEISEKSEIFDDQFSVERPDGSNFTLKIRSTKLEDSAMYFCARDSGHENYGYTFGSGTRLTVV.

The chain employs TRBV7-3 and TRBJ1-5; D unresolved. V dropped 3 bases and J dropped 3 bases, with 6 bases sitting between them. Germline assignment: CDR1 SGHTA and CDR2 FQGTGA. The CDR3 contains 13 residues. The CDR3 DNA reads as TGTGCCAGCAGCTTTGGGTACAATCAGCCCCAGCATTTT. Protein: CASSFGYNQPQHF.

The V gene is TRBV27, the J gene TRBJ1-1, with 8 bases matching TRBD1. V gave up 4 bases and J gave up 0 bases; unmatched junction bases: 7. Germline CDR1 is MNHEY and CDR2 is SMNVEV (reference sequence). There are 16 residues in the CDR3. CDR3 loop: CASSSRTGKVNTEAFF. The CDR3 DNA is TGTGCCAGCAGTTCCCGGACAGGGAAGGTGAACACTGAAGCTTTCTTT.

V is TRBV7-9 and J is TRBJ1-2, with unresolved D. The germline V gene has CDR1 SEHNR and CDR2 FQNEAQ (reference sequence). The CDR3 covers 12 residues. The V end lost 5 bases, the J end lost 8 bases, and 12 bases lay between the germline ends. The CDR3 protein is CASSPLGWGYTF. CDR3 in DNA: TGTGCCAGCAGCCCGTTGGGATGGGGCTACACCTTC.

The chain links TRBV7-8 to TRBJ1-5, with a possible D match to TRBD1 (6 bases). This CDR3 has 14 amino acids. Trimming pared 2 bases from V and 7 bases from J, leaving 12 bases between. Germline lookup yields CDR1 SGHVS and CDR2 FQNEAQ. The CDR3 region has the DNA TGTGCCAGCAGCTTACCAGGGGAGGAGCAGCCCCAGCATTTT. It translates to CASSLPGEEQPQHF.

The J gene is TRBJ1-4, the V gene TRBV3-1 (or the pseudogene TRBV3-2); no reliable D call. The ends were cut back, 1 base at V and 3 bases at J, with 15 bases in the middle. The CDR3 extends over 17 amino acids. The V gene's germline CDR1 is LGHDT and CDR2 YNNKEL (reference sequence). CDR3 protein: CASSQVMSGGPNEKLFF. CDR3 nucleotides: TGTGCCAGCAGCCAAGTAATGTCGGGCGGGCCTAATGAAAAACTGTTTTTT.

This clone has only one observation. The rearrangement uses TRBV7-9 and TRBJ2-1; D uncertain. The CDR3 is 14 amino acids. Germline CDR1 is SEHNR and CDR2 is FQNEAQ (reference sequence). The V and J ends lost 8 bases and 6 bases respectively, with 17 bases between them. The CDR3 loop is CASSVGINANEQFF. Written as DNA, the CDR3 is TGTGCCAGCTCCGTGGGTATCAATGCCAATGAGCAGTTCTTC.

The rearrangement links TRBV15 to TRBJ2-1; no reliable D call. This CDR3 region has 16 residues. CDR1 LNHNV and CDR2 YYDKDF come from the germline V gene (reference sequence). Trimming shortened V by 4 bases and J by 0 bases, and 13 bases separated the two germline ends. The CDR3 nucleotides read TGTGCCACCAGCACACCGCTTTCGACCTCCTACAATGAGCAGTTCTTC. As protein: CATSTPLSTSYNEQFF.

The J gene is TRBJ2-2, the V gene TRBV7-3; possibly TRBD1 for D (5 bases). Germline CDR1 is SGHTA and CDR2 is FQGTGA. The CDR3 consists of 15 residues. V was pared by 0 bases and J by 3 bases, with 8 bases between. CDR3 DNA sequence: TGTGCCAGCAGCTTAACGGCAGGGCACACCGGGGAGCTGTTTTTT. Protein sequence: CASSLTAGHTGELFF.

V and J are TRBV11-2 and TRBJ1-4; D possibly corresponds to TRBD1 (6 bases). Deletions cut 4 bases from V and 4 bases from J, with 16 bases between. The CDR3 sequence is 16 residues long. The germline V gene encodes CDR1 SGHAT and CDR2 FQNNGV. This chain's CDR3 is CASSSGRGSFNEKLFF. For the CDR3, the DNA is TGTGCCAGCAGCTCCGGCAGGGGAAGCTTTAATGAAAAACTGTTTTTT. The full variable domain, completed using reference TRBV11-2 and TRBJ1-4, is EAGVAQSPRYKIIEKRQSVAFWCNPISGHATLYWYQQILGQGPKLLIQFQNNGVVDDSQLPKDRFSAERLKGVDSTLKIQPAKLEDSAVYLCASSSGRGSFNEKLFFGSGTQLSVL.

The V and J genes are TRBV7-9 and TRBJ2-2; no clear D gene. Germline lookup yields CDR1 SEHNR and CDR2 FQNEAQ (reference sequence). The CDR3 has 14 residues. V was cut by 5 bases and J by 6 bases, with 13 bases left in between. The CDR3 loop reads CASSLEYRSGELFF. The CDR3 region has the DNA TGTGCCAGCAGCCTTGAGTATCGCTCCGGGGAGCTGTTTTTT. The full variable domain, completed using reference TRBV7-9 and TRBJ2-2, is DTGVSQNPRHKITKRGQNVTFRCDPISEHNRLYWYRQTLGQGPEFLTYFQNEAQLEKSRLLSDRFSAERPKGSFSTLEIQRTEQGDSAMYLCASSLEYRSGELFFGEGSRLTVL.

CDR3 DNA: TGCGCCAGCAGCTTGGGCCAGGACGAGCAGTACTTC. Translating it yields CASSLGQDEQYF. The V gene is TRBV5-1, the J gene TRBJ2-7; D is ambiguous. V lost 0 bases and J lost 5, with 6 bases in between. The CDR3 has 12 residues. Looked up from germline, CDR1 is SGHRS and CDR2 is YFSETQ.

This rearrangement joins TRBV18 to TRBJ2-7; unclear D gene. Germline values: CDR1 KGHSH, CDR2 LQKENI. CDR3 length: 13 residues. V lost 6 bases to trimming and J lost 3 bases, with 12 bases between them. Here the CDR3 reads CASSYPSVYEQYF. The DNA for the CDR3 is TGTGCCAGCTCTTACCCATCGGTCTACGAGCAGTACTTC.

The J gene is TRBJ2-7, the V gene TRBV7-2, with D perhaps matching TRBD1 (5 bases). The CDR3 sequence is 16 residues long. The ends were cut back, 4 bases at V and 4 bases at J, with 20 bases in the middle. Germline V gene sequence: CDR1 SGHTA, CDR2 FQGNSA. Here the CDR3 DNA reads TGTGCCAGCAGCTCCCAGGGCTCTGGTAGCCTTTACGAGCAGTACTTC. This sequence encodes CASSSQGSGSLYEQYF.